The 24 T cell receptor beta chains presented below share a single source sample, sequenced in a study of PD-1 blockade in classical Hodgkin lymphoma. Brentuximab vedotin exposure varied among the patients, all of whom had relapsed after autologous stem cell transplantation. Profiled with immunoSEQ multiplex PCR; TCRdb holds only in-frame clones, not every one. The sample yields some 18,000 clones, about 80% seen once. The sample consisted of peripheral blood mononuclear cells (PBMCs), taken before the second cycle of nivolumab. The receptor source for this set is a human donor with classical Hodgkin lymphoma.

The chain links TRBV5-4 to TRBJ2-1; no definite D call. CDR3 length equals 18 residues. Trimming removed 4 bases from V and 0 bases from J, with 20 bases in between. Germline loops: CDR1 SGHNT, CDR2 YYREEE (reference sequence). CDR3 nucleotide sequence: TGTGCCAGCAGCGCAGACGGACGGGCTTCGAGCTCCTACAATGAGCAGTTCTTC. As protein: CASSADGRASSSYNEQFF.

This clone turned up a few times. The CDR3 region has the DNA TGTGCCAGCAGTGAGCTCTCTGGGGCCAACGTCCTGACTTTC. Protein product: CASSELSGANVLTF. The gene calls are TRBV6-4 and TRBJ2-6; no definite D call. The CDR3 loop spans 14 amino acids. V lost 3 bases to trimming and J lost 0 bases, with 3 bases between them. Germline V gene data show CDR1 as MRHNA and CDR2 as SNTAGT.

The chain carries TRBV28 and TRBJ1-2; 8 nucleotides align to TRBD1. Trimming took 7 bases from V and 4 from J; bases not matched to a gene: 8. This CDR3 contains 14 residues. The germline CDR1 and CDR2 sequences are MDHEN and SYDVKM. CDR3 region: CASIRQGTAYGYTF. The CDR3, as DNA: TGTGCCAGCATAAGACAGGGGACAGCCTATGGCTACACCTTC.

This clone was observed once. This chain links TRBV4-3 with TRBJ1-1; unclear D gene. CDR1 and CDR2 (germline): LGHNA, YSLEER. The CDR3 has 14 amino acids. V gave up 5 bases and J gave up 0 bases, with 10 bases separating them. The CDR3 DNA is TGCGCCAGCAGCTCCAACAGCCTGAACACTGAAGCTTTCTTT. Translation: CASSSNSLNTEAFF.

This chain uses TRBV6-4 with TRBJ2-1, with TRBD2 matching over 12 bases. Trimming took 4 bases from V and 9 from J; bases not matched to a gene: 7. The CDR3 has 15 residues. Germline lookup yields CDR1 MRHNA and CDR2 SNTAGT. Written as DNA, the CDR3 is TGTGCCAGCAGTGTGATGGCTAGCGGGGGGGGTGAGCAGTTCTTC. This codes for CASSVMASGGGEQFF.

The rearrangement links TRBV28 to TRBJ1-2; D might be TRBD1 (6 bases). Germline CDR1 and CDR2: MDHEN and SYDVKM. V was pared by 7 bases and J by 7 bases, with 19 bases between. The CDR3 runs 14 residues. CDR3 nucleotide sequence: TGTGCCAGCAATCCGGAGGAGGGGGTGGGTGGCTACACCTTC. This sequence encodes CASNPEEGVGGYTF.

The chain uses TRBV2 and TRBJ2-1; 7 bases map to TRBD2. From germline, CDR1 is SNHLY and CDR2 FYNNEI. Trimming at V came to 7 bases and at J to 0 bases, leaving 3 bases not matched to a gene. The CDR3 has 14 amino acids. The CDR3 DNA is TGTGCCAGCAAACGGGACTACTCCTACAATGAGCAGTTCTTC. It translates to CASKRDYSYNEQFF.

This chain links TRBV7-6 with TRBJ2-1; perhaps TRBD2 as D (5 bases). The CDR3 covers 15 residues. Per germline, CDR1 SGHVS and CDR2 FNYEAQ. Deletions cut 4 bases from V and 5 bases from J, with 15 bases between. The CDR3 nucleotides are TGTGCCAGCAGCTACTTACCGGGAACAAACAATGAGCAGTTCTTC. This sequence encodes CASSYLPGTNNEQFF. Complete variable domain (other parts from reference TRBV7-6 and TRBJ2-1): GAGVSQSPRYKVTKRGQDVALRCDPISGHVSLYWYRQALGQGPEFLTYFNYEAQQDKSGLPNDRFSAERPEGSISTLTIQRTEQRDSAMYRCASSYLPGTNNEQFFGPGTRLTVL.

The chain carries TRBV18 and TRBJ1-2; weak D call: TRBD1 (6 bases). V shed 6 bases and J shed 8 bases, with 19 bases lying between them. The germline gives CDR1 KGHSH, CDR2 LQKENI. The CDR3 has 14 residues. In DNA form, the CDR3 reads TGTGCCAGCTCTCGAAATGACAGGACTGGCGGCTACACCTTC. This gives the protein CASSRNDRTGGYTF. The full variable domain, its missing parts supplied by reference TRBV18 and TRBJ1-2, is NAGVMQNPRHLVRRRGQEARLRCSPMKGHSHVYWYRQLPEEGLKFMVYLQKENIIDESGMPKERFSAEFPKEGPSILRIQQVVRGDSAAYFCASSRNDRTGGYTFGSGTRLTVV.

This clone was observed a single time. CDR3 nucleotide sequence: TGTGCCAGCAGTACTGGACGCGGAGAAAAACTGTTTTTT. Protein product: CASSTGRGEKLFF. The chain couples TRBV4-2 to TRBJ1-4; no clear D. Trimming took off 6 bases at V and 8 bases at J, with 13 bases between the two ends. The CDR3 has 13 residues. Germline V lookup: CDR1 LGHNA, CDR2 YNFKEQ.

CDR3 DNA sequence: TGTGCCAGCAGTTACGGGGGCTATGGCTACACCTTC. Translating it yields CASSYGGYGYTF. The V call is TRBV6-5, the J call TRBJ1-2; a possible D gene is TRBD1 (5 bases). V dropped 2 bases and J dropped 4 bases, with 5 bases sitting between them. Per the germline V gene, CDR1 is MNHEY and CDR2 is SVGAGI. This CDR3 has 12 residues.

The rearrangement links TRBV5-6 to TRBJ1-6, with 7 bases aligning to TRBD1. V trimming: 0 bases; J trimming: 7 bases; junction bases outside the gene matches: 1. The germline V gene has CDR1 SGHDT and CDR2 YYEEEE. This CDR3 spans 14 amino acids. The CDR3 DNA sequence: TGTGCCAGCAGCTTGGGCAGGGGGAATTCACCCCTCCACTTT. Amino acid sequence: CASSLGRGNSPLHF.

This rearrangement joins TRBV28 to TRBJ1-2; TRBD1 might be the D (5 bases). V was cut by 11 bases and J by 8 bases, with 15 bases left in between. The CDR3 loop spans 11 amino acids. The germline CDR1 and CDR2 sequences are MDHEN and SYDVKM. The CDR3 DNA reads as TGTGCCGGAGTGGGACTGCGGGGCTACACCTTC. It specifies CAGVGLRGYTF.

This chain joins TRBV10-3 and TRBJ2-2; D gene uncertain. V was pared by 2 bases and J by 7 bases, with 26 bases between. The germline gives CDR1 ENHRY, CDR2 SYGVKD. The CDR3 sequence is 19 residues long. The CDR3 here is CAISEPNRGASALVGELFF. The CDR3 bases are TGTGCCATCAGTGAGCCAAATCGAGGTGCGTCAGCGCTTGTCGGGGAGCTGTTTTTT.

This clone was picked up a small number of times. V gene TRBV7-9 combines with J gene TRBJ2-3; no reliable D call. Trimming cost V 5 bases and J 5 bases, with 5 bases left between them. The CDR3 totals 11 residues. Germline values: CDR1 SEHNR, CDR2 FQNEAQ (reference sequence). The CDR3 spells CASSPLDTQYF. Written as DNA, the CDR3 is TGTGCCAGCAGCCCCCTAGATACGCAGTATTTT.

The rearrangement joins TRBV5-3 to TRBJ1-4; D is unclear. TRBV5-3 has ORF status, its function being uncertain. Trimming took off 4 bases at V and 8 bases at J, with 9 bases between the two ends. This CDR3 is built from 12 residues. The CDR3 loop is CARSRDQEKLFF. CDR3 bases: TGTGCCAGAAGCAGGGATCAGGAAAAACTGTTTTTT.

The sample holds a few counts of this clone. The chain joins TRBV6-1 to TRBJ1-4; 8 bases fit TRBD1. Germline CDR1 reads MNHNS; CDR2 reads SASEGT. This CDR3 region has 12 residues. After removal of 6 bases from V and 10 bases from J, the junction contained 4 bases not matched to a gene. CDR3 coding DNA: TGTGCCAGCAGGGACAGGGCGGGAAAACTGTTTTTT. This gives the protein CASRDRAGKLFF.

This chain links TRBV6-6 with TRBJ2-7; D is possibly TRBD1 or TRBD2 (5 bases each). The CDR3 is 15 amino acids. V was pared by 0 bases and J by 1 base, with 10 bases between. The germline gives CDR1 MNHNY, CDR2 SVGAGI (reference sequence). CDR3: CASSYSGTGSYEQYF. DNA of the CDR3: TGTGCCAGCAGTTACTCCGGGACCGGTTCCTACGAGCAGTACTTC.

This clone was detected only once. J is TRBJ2-7 and V is TRBV18; the D gene could be TRBD1 or TRBD2 (5 bases each). Trimming cost V 3 bases and J 4 bases, with 13 bases left between them. Germline V gene lookup returns CDR1 KGHSH and CDR2 LQKENI. This CDR3 comprises 14 residues. The CDR3 DNA reads as TGTGCCAGCTCACCGGGACCCCAGGGATACGAGCAGTACTTC. Translation: CASSPGPQGYEQYF.

V usage is TRBV18 and J usage is TRBJ1-4, with D unresolved. Trimming took off 2 bases at V and 8 bases at J, with 9 bases between the two ends. Germline loops: CDR1 KGHSH, CDR2 LQKENI. This CDR3 contains 13 residues. The CDR3, as DNA: TGTGCCAGCTCACCAACCGGGCCCGAAAAACTGTTTTTT. Protein product: CASSPTGPEKLFF.

The rearrangement uses TRBV6-1 and TRBJ2-7, with TRBD2 matching over 7 bases. The V and J ends lost 1 base and 5 bases, in that order; junction bases with no gene match: 2. The CDR3 runs 13 residues. In germline, CDR1 is MNHNS, CDR2 SASEGT. The CDR3 DNA is TGTGCCAGCAGTGAAGTGGGGGGGGACGAGCAGTACTTC. Amino acid sequence: CASSEVGGDEQYF.

V gene TRBV4-2 combines with J gene TRBJ1-3, with D unclear. The CDR3 sequence is 15 residues long. V was pared by 2 bases and J by 4 bases, with 12 bases between. The germline V gene encodes CDR1 LGHNA and CDR2 YNFKEQ. The CDR3 sequence is CASSQSSPSGNTIYF. The CDR3 DNA reads TGTGCCAGCAGCCAAAGTAGTCCGTCGGGAAACACCATATATTTT.

The chain couples TRBV7-2 to TRBJ1-1; D possibly corresponds to TRBD1 (5 bases). Germline loops: CDR1 SGHTA, CDR2 FQGNSA. Deletions cut 5 bases from V and 1 base from J, with 11 bases between. The CDR3 is 14 amino acids. CDR3 in amino acids: CASSRDFQNTEAFF. CDR3 coding DNA: TGTGCCAGCAGCCGGGACTTCCAGAACACTGAAGCTTTCTTT.

J is TRBJ2-5 and V is TRBV10-3, with D perhaps matching TRBD2 (6 bases). Trimming took off 3 bases at V and 5 bases at J, with 16 bases between the two ends. This CDR3 is built from 15 residues. CDR1 ENHRY and CDR2 SYGVKD come from the germline V gene. The CDR3 DNA follows: TGTGCCATCAGTGACCCGAAGGGACTTTGCGAGACCCAGTACTTC. It translates to CAISDPKGLCETQYF.